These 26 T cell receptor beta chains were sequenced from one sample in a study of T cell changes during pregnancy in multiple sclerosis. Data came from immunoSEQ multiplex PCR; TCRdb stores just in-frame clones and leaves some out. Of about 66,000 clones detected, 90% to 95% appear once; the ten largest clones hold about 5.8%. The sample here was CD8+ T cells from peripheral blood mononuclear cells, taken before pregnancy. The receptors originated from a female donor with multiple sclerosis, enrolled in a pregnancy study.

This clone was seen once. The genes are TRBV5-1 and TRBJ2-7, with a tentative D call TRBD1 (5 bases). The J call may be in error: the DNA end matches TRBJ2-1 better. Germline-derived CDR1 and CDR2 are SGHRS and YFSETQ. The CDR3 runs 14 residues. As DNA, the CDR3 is TGCGCCAGCAGTCCCGATCTTACAGGCTACGAGCAGTTCTTC. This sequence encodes CASSPDLTGYEQFF.

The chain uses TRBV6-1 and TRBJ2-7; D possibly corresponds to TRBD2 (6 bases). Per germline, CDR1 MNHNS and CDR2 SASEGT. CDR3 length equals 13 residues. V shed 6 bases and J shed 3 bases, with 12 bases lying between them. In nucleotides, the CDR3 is TGTGCCAGCAGGGAGGGACCAGACTACGAGCAGTACTTC. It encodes CASREGPDYEQYF.

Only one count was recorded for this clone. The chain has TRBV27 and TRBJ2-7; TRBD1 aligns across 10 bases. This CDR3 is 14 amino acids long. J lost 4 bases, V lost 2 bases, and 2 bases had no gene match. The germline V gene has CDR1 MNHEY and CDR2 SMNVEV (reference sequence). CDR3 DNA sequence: TGTGCCAGCAGTTTAGAGGGACAGGGGTACGAGCAGTACTTC. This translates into CASSLEGQGYEQYF.

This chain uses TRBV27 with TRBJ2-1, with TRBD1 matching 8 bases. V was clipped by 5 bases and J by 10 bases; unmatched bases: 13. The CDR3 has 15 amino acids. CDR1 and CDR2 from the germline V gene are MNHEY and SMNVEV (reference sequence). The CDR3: CASSPRQGPLEEQFF. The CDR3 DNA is TGTGCCAGCAGTCCACGACAGGGGCCCCTGGAAGAGCAGTTCTTC.

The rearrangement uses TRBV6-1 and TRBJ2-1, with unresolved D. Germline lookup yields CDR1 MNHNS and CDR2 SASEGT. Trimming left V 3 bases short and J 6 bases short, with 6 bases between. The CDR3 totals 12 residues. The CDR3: CASSDRLNEQFF. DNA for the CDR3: TGTGCCAGCAGTGATAGACTCAATGAGCAGTTCTTC.

The CDR3 nucleotides are TGCGCCAGCAGTGGTGGCTGCTGCAGGGACGAGCAGTACTTC. Translating it yields CASSGGCCRDEQYF. The V and J genes are TRBV10-1 and TRBJ2-7; possibly TRBD1 for D (5 bases). This CDR3 region has 14 residues. The V gene's germline CDR1 is WNHNN and CDR2 SYGVQD (reference sequence). Trimming took 4 bases from V and 5 from J, leaving 15 bases between them.

The CDR3: CASSTDMVGETQYF. CDR3 coding DNA: TGTGCCAGTAGCACTGACATGGTTGGGGAGACCCAGTACTTC. This sequence joins TRBV19 and TRBJ2-5; D is unresolved. This CDR3 region has 14 residues. Trimming shortened V by 6 bases and J by 5 bases, and 16 bases separated the two germline ends. Germline CDR1 LNHDA, CDR2 SQIVND (reference sequence).

CDR3 nucleotide sequence: TGTGCCAGCTGTACCGGACAGGGGAATGAAAAACTGTTTTTT. As protein: CASCTGQGNEKLFF. This chain connects TRBV7-4 to TRBJ1-4; 9 bases map to TRBD1. Germline CDR1 SGHVT, CDR2 SQSDAQ. The CDR3 is 14 amino acids. Germline trimming cut 8 bases from V and 5 bases from J; bases unmatched to any gene: 6. Combining the CDR3 with reference TRBV7-4 and TRBJ1-4 gives the whole variable domain GAGVSQSPRYKVAKRGRDVALRCDSISGHVTLYWYRQTLGQGSEVLTYSQSDAQRDKSGRPSGRFSAERPERSVSTLKIQRTEQGDSAVYLCASCTGQGNEKLFFGSGTQLSVL.

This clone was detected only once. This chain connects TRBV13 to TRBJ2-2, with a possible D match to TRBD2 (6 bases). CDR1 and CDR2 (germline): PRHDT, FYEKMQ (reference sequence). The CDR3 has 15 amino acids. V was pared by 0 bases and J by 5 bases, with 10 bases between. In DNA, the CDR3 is TGTGCCAGCAGCTTAGGCCGGGGAGGAACCGGGGAGCTGTTTTTT. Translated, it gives CASSLGRGGTGELFF. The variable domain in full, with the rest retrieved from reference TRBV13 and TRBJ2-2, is AAGVIQSPRHLIKEKRETATLKCYPIPRHDTVYWYQQGPGQDPQFLISFYEKMQSDKGSIPDRFSAQQFSDYHSELNMSSLELGDSALYFCASSLGRGGTGELFFGEGSRLTVL.

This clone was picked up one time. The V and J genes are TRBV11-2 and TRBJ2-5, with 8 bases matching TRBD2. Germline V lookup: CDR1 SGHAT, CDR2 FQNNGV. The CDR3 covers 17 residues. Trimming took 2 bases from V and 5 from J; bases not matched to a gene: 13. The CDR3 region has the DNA TGTGCCAGCAGCTTACAGGTTACCGGGGGGGCCGTGGAGACCCAGTACTTC. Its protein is CASSLQVTGGAVETQYF. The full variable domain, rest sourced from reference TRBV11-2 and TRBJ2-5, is EAGVAQSPRYKIIEKRQSVAFWCNPISGHATLYWYQQILGQGPKLLIQFQNNGVVDDSQLPKDRFSAERLKGVDSTLKIQPAKLEDSAVYLCASSLQVTGGAVETQYFGPGTRLLVL.

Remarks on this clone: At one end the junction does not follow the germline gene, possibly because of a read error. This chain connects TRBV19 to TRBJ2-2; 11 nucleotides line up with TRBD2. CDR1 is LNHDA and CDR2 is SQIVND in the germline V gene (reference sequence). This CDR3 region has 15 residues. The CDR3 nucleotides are TGTGCCAGTAGCATAGCGGGGGGGACAACCGGGGAGCTGTTTTTT. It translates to CASSIAGGTTGELFF.

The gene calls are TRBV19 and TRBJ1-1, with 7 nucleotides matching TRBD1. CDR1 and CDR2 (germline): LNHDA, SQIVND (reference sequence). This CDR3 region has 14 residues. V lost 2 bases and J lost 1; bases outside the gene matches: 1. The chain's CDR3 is CASSITGANTEAFF. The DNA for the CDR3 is TGTGCCAGTAGTATAACAGGGGCGAACACTGAAGCTTTCTTT.

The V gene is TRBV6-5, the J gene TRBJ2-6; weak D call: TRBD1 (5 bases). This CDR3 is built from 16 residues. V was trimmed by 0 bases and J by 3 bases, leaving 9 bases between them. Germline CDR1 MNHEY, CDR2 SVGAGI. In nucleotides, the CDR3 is TGTGCCAGCAGTTACTCAGGGGTCGTTGGGGCCAACGTCCTGACTTTC. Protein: CASSYSGVVGANVLTF.

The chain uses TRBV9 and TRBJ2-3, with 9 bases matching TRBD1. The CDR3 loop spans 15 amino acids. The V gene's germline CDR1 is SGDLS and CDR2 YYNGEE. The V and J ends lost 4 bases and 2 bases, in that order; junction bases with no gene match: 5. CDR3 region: CASSPGQGVTDTQYF. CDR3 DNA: TGTGCCAGCAGCCCGGGACAGGGTGTCACAGATACGCAGTATTTT.

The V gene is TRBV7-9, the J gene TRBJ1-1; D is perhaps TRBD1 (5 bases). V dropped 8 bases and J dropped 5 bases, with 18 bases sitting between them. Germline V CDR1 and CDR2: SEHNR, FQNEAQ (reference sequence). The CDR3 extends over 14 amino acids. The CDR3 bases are TGTGCCAGCGGAGGTGGGGGGGTAGGAACTGAAGCTTTCTTT. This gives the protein CASGGGGVGTEAFF.

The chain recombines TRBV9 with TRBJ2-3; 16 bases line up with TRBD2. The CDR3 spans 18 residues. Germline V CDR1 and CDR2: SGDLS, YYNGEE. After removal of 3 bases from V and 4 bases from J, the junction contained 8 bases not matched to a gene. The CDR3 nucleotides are TGTGCCAGCAGCGCGGGGACTAGCGGGGGGGCCAGGTCAGATACGCAGTATTTT. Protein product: CASSAGTSGGARSDTQYF.

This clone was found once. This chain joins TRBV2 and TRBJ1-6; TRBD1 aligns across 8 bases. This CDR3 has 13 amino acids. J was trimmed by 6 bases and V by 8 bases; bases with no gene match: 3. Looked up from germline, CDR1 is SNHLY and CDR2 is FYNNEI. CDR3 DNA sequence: TGTGCCAGCTGGGACAGGATTAATTCACCCCTCCACTTT. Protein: CASWDRINSPLHF.

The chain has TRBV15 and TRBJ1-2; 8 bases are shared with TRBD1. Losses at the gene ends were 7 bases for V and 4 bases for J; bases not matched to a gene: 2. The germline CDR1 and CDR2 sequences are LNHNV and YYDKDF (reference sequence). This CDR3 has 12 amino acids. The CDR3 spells CATTTGGYGYTF. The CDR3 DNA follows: TGTGCCACCACCACAGGGGGCTATGGCTACACCTTC.

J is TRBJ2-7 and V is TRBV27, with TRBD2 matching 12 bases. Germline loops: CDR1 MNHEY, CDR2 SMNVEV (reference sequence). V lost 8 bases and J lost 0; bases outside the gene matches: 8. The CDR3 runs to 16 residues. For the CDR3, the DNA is TGTGCCAGCTCGACTAGCGGGGGCCCACTCTCCTACGAGCAGTACTTC. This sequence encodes CASSTSGGPLSYEQYF.

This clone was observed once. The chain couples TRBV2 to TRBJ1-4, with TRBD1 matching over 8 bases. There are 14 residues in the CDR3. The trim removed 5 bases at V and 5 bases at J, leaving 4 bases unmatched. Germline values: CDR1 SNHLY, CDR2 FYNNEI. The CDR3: CASSRDRKNEKLFF. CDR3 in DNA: TGTGCCAGCAGTAGGGACAGGAAAAATGAAAAACTGTTTTTT.

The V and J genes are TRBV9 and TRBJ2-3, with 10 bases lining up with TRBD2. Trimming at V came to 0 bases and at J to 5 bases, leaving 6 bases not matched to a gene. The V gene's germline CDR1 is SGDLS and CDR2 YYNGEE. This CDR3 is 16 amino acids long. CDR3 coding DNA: TGTGCCAGCAGCGTAGGGAGCGGGGGGGGAGGAGATACGCAGTATTTT. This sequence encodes CASSVGSGGGGDTQYF.

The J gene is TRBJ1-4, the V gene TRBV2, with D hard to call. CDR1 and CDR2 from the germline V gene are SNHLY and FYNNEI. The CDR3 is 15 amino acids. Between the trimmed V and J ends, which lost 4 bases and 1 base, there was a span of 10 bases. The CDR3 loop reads CASSVPSGTNEKLFF. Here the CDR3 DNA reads TGTGCCAGCAGTGTTCCCTCAGGAACTAATGAAAAACTGTTTTTT.

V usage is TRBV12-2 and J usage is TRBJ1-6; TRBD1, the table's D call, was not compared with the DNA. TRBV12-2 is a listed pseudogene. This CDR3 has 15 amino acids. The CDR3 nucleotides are TGTGCAAGTCGACCCCCGAACACCCATAATTCACCCCTCCACTTT. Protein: CASRPPNTHNSPLHF.

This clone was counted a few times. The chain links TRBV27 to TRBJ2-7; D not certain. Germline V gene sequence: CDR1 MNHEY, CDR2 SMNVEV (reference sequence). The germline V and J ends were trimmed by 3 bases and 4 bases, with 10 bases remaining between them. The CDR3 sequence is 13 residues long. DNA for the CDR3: TGTGCCAGCAGTTTTAGTCAAAATTACGAGCAGTACTTC. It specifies CASSFSQNYEQYF.

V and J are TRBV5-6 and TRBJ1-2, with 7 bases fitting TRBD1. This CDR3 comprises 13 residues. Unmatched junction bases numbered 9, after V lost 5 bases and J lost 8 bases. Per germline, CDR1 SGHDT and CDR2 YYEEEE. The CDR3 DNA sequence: TGTGCCAGCAGGAGAGGGACAGAGGGGGGCTACACCTTC. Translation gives CASRRGTEGGYTF.

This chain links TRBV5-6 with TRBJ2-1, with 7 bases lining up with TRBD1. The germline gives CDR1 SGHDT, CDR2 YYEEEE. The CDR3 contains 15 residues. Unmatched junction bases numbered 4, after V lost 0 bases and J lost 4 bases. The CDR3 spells CASSLVPGGYNEQFF. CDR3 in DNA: TGTGCCAGCAGCTTGGTGCCAGGGGGATACAATGAGCAGTTCTTC.